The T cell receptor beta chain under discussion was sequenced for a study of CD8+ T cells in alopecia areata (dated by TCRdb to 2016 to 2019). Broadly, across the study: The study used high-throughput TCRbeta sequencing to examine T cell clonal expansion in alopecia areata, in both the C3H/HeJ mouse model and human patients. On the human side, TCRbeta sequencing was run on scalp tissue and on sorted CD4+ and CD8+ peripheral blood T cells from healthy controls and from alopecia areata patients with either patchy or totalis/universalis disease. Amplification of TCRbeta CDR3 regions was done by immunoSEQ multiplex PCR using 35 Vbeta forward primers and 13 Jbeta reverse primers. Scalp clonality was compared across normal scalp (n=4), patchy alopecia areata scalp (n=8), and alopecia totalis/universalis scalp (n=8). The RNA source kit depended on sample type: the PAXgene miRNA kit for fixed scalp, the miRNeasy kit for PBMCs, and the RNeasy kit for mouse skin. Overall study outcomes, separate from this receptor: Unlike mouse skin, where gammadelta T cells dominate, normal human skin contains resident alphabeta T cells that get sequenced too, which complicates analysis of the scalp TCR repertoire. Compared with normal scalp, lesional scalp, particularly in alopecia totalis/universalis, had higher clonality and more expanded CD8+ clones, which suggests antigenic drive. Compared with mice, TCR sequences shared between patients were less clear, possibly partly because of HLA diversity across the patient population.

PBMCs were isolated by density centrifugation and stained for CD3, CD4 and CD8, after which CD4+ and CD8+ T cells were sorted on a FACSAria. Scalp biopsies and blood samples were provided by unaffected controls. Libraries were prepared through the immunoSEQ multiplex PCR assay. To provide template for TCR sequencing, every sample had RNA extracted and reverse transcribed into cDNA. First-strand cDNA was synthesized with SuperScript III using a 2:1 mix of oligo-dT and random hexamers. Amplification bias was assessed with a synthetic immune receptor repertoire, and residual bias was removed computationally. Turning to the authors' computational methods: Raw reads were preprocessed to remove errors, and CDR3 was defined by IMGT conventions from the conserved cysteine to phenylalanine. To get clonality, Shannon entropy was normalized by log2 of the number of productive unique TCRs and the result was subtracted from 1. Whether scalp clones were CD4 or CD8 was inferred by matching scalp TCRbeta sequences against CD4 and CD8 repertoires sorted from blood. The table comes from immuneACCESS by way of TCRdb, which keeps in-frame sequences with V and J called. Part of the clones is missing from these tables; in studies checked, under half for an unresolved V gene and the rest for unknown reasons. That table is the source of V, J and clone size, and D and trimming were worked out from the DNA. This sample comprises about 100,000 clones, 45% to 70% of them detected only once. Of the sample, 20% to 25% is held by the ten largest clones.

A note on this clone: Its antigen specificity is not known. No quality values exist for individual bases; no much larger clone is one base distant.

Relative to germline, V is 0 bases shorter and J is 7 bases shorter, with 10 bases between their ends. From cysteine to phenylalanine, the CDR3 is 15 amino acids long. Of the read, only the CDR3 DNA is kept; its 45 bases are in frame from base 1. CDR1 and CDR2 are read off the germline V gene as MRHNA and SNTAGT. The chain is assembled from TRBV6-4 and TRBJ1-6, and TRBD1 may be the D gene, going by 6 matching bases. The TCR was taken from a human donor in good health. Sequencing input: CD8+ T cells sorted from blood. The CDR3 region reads CASSDSAGANSPLHF. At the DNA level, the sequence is TGTGCCAGCAGTGACTCCGCAGGGGCGAATTCACCCCTCCACTTT.